These 28 T cell receptor beta chains were all obtained from the same sample, sequenced in a study of regulatory and conventional T cells in RAG deficiency. Using immunoSEQ multiplex PCR, the repertoire was profiled, and TCRdb retains in-frame clones only, with some absent. Among fewer than 35,000 clones listed, about nine tenths were seen once. These data were also filed under a second study, of regulatory T cells. Turning to that study: The PCR used 52 TRBV and 13 TRBJ primers.

The sample was CD8+ T cells sorted from blood. The receptors shown here come from a human donor in good health.

This chain connects TRBV6-1 to TRBJ1-2; no clear D gene. Trimming left V 7 bases short and J 0 bases short, with 15 bases between. The CDR3 contains 15 residues. CDR1 is MNHNS, CDR2 SASEGT, per germline. CDR3 DNA sequence: TGTGCCAGCAACCGCGGCACGGCCACTAACTATGGCTACACCTTC. This translates into CASNRGTATNYGYTF.

V and J are TRBV2 and TRBJ2-3; D gene unclear. The germline V and J ends were trimmed by 10 bases and 2 bases, with 7 bases remaining between them. The CDR3 runs 11 residues. Germline V gives CDR1 SNHLY, CDR2 FYNNEI. CDR3 coding DNA: TGTGCCAAAACGGCCACAGATACGCAGTATTTT. Translated, it gives CAKTATDTQYF.

The chain has TRBV7-8 and TRBJ1-2; the D gene is possibly TRBD1 (5 bases). The V end lost 0 bases, the J end lost 6 bases, and 11 bases lay between the germline ends. Per germline, CDR1 SGHVS and CDR2 FQNEAQ. This CDR3 contains 14 residues. The CDR3 bases are TGTGCCAGCAGCTTAGCAGGGGTCAAGAATGGCTACACCTTC. This translates into CASSLAGVKNGYTF.

A single count supports this clone. V gene TRBV6-1 combines with J gene TRBJ2-7, with D possibly TRBD1 on 6 matching bases. CDR3 size: 15 residues. Trimming removed 4 bases at V and 0 bases at J, with 13 bases between. The germline gives CDR1 MNHNS, CDR2 SASEGT. The CDR3 region has the DNA TGTGCCAGCAGTGCCGGGACACCCGACTCCTACGAGCAGTACTTC. Translated, it gives CASSAGTPDSYEQYF.

The chain links TRBV5-1 to TRBJ1-4; no reliable D call. The ends were cut back, 0 bases at V and 4 bases at J, with 7 bases in the middle. This CDR3 has 14 amino acids. In germline, CDR1 is SGHRS, CDR2 YFSETQ. The CDR3 nucleotides are TGCGCCAGCAGCTTGGGTACTTTTAATGAAAAACTGTTTTTT. Residues: CASSLGTFNEKLFF.

The chain links TRBV19 to TRBJ1-3; 9 positions agree with TRBD1. Trimming cost V 5 bases and J 0 bases; bases outside gene matches: 5. The CDR3 spans 16 residues. Germline assignment: CDR1 LNHDA and CDR2 SQIVND (reference sequence). The CDR3 reads CASSWDRALSGNTIYF. The CDR3 bases are TGTGCCAGTAGTTGGGACAGGGCGCTCTCTGGAAACACCATATATTTT.

The chain employs TRBV5-4 and TRBJ1-2; D gene uncertain. Trimming took 0 bases from V and 3 from J, leaving 9 bases between them. Per the germline V gene, CDR1 is SGHNT and CDR2 is YYREEE (reference sequence). The CDR3 loop spans 14 amino acids. The CDR3 DNA follows: TGTGCCAGCAGCTTGGAACAGAGGGACTATGGCTACACCTTC. It yields the protein CASSLEQRDYGYTF. Complete variable domain (other parts from reference TRBV5-4 and TRBJ1-2): ETGVTQSPTHLIKTRGQQVTLRCSSQSGHNTVSWYQQALGQGPQFIFQYYREEENGRGNFPPRFSGLQFPNYSSELNVNALELDDSALYLCASSLEQRDYGYTFGSGTRLTVV.

The chain joins TRBV29-1 to TRBJ2-5; D gene uncertain. CDR1 and CDR2 from the germline V gene are SQVTM and ANQGSEA. Deletions cut 5 bases from V and 2 bases from J, with 9 bases between. This CDR3 region has 12 residues. In DNA, the CDR3 is TGCAGCGTTTCCCCAGCACAAGAGACCCAGTACTTC. Encoded protein: CSVSPAQETQYF.

The rearrangement uses TRBV2 and TRBJ2-7; the D gene is possibly TRBD1 (6 bases). The germline V gene has CDR1 SNHLY and CDR2 FYNNEI. The CDR3 totals 14 residues. Trimming shortened V by 6 bases and J by 5 bases, and 17 bases separated the two germline ends. The chain's CDR3 is CASRPQGITDEQYF. In DNA form, the CDR3 reads TGTGCCAGCAGGCCCCAGGGGATTACCGACGAGCAGTACTTC.

The chain employs TRBV4-1 and TRBJ1-2; TRBD1 is a possible D gene (5 bases). CDR1 and CDR2 (germline): MGHRA, YSYEKL. The V end was cut by 0 bases, the J end by 3 bases, with 17 bases between. The CDR3 contains 17 residues. CDR3 sequence: CASSQDFSQGLYYGYTF. CDR3 bases: TGCGCCAGCAGCCAAGATTTTTCCCAGGGACTTTACTATGGCTACACCTTC.

V usage is TRBV30 and J usage is TRBJ2-7; 7 bases are shared with TRBD2. Germline assignment: CDR1 GTSNPN and CDR2 SVGIG (reference sequence). Losses at the gene ends were 5 bases for V and 0 bases for J; bases not matched to a gene: 10. The CDR3 consists of 15 residues. The CDR3 here is CAWQSKERGSYEQYF. For the CDR3, the DNA is TGTGCCTGGCAGTCGAAGGAGCGGGGCTCCTACGAGCAGTACTTC. Looking up the rest from reference TRBV30 and TRBJ2-7 gives the full variable domain: SQTIHQWPATLVQPVGSPLSLECTVEGTSNPNLYWYRQAAGRGLQLLFYSVGIGQISSEVPQNLSASRPQDRQFILSSKKLLLSDSGFYLCAWQSKERGSYEQYFGPGTRLTVT.

This chain joins TRBV27 and TRBJ1-5, with no clear D. The CDR3 covers 15 residues. Germline CDR1 is MNHEY and CDR2 is SMNVEV (reference sequence). Trimming removed 2 bases from V and 0 bases from J, with 8 bases in between. The CDR3 spells CASSLAALSNQPQHF. The CDR3 region has the DNA TGTGCCAGCAGTTTAGCAGCGCTTAGCAATCAGCCCCAGCATTTT.

The chain joins TRBV6-5 to TRBJ2-5, with 12 bases fitting TRBD2. The J call is in doubt because the DNA end fits TRBJ2-7 better. The CDR3 consists of 15 residues. From germline, CDR1 is MNHEY and CDR2 SVGAGI. The CDR3 protein is CASSQLAGGAYEQYF. The CDR3 DNA sequence: TGTGCCAGCAGTCAGCTAGCGGGAGGGGCCTACGAGCAGTACTTC.

This chain joins TRBV2 and TRBJ2-2; 9 bases are shared with TRBD2. V shed 4 bases, J shed 3 bases, and the junction held 3 bases outside the gene matches. This CDR3 comprises 15 residues. The V gene's germline CDR1 is SNHLY and CDR2 FYNNEI. The CDR3 loop is CASSGLAEHTGELFF. In DNA form, the CDR3 reads TGTGCCAGCAGTGGACTAGCGGAACACACCGGGGAGCTGTTTTTT.

This chain joins TRBV6-1 and TRBJ2-1; 12 bases line up with TRBD2. The CDR3 covers 14 residues. Germline lookup yields CDR1 MNHNS and CDR2 SASEGT. Germline trimming cut 8 bases from V and 4 bases from J; bases unmatched to any gene: 3. The CDR3 DNA sequence: TGTGCCAGCTCCCTAGCGGGAGGGTACAATGAGCAGTTCTTC. Translation: CASSLAGGYNEQFF.

The J gene is TRBJ2-7, the V gene TRBV28; D is unclear. The germline V gene has CDR1 MDHEN and CDR2 SYDVKM. Trimming cost V 2 bases and J 3 bases, with 17 bases left between them. This CDR3 is 16 amino acids long. Here the CDR3 DNA reads TGTGCCAGCAGTTTAGGACCTTTGGCGGTCCTCTACGAGCAGTACTTC. It translates to CASSLGPLAVLYEQYF.

The chain has TRBV19 and TRBJ1-2; 7 bases line up with TRBD1. CDR3 length equals 12 residues. CDR1 LNHDA and CDR2 SQIVND come from the germline V gene (reference sequence). V lost 7 bases and J lost 4; bases outside the gene matches: 3. The CDR3 nucleotides read TGTGCCAGTACCAGGGACAGCTATGGCTACACCTTC. Translating it yields CASTRDSYGYTF.

This rearrangement joins TRBV30 to TRBJ1-6; D is perhaps TRBD1 (5 bases). Germline values: CDR1 GTSNPN, CDR2 SVGIG (reference sequence). Trimming left V 0 bases short and J 12 bases short, with 6 bases between. There are 11 residues in the CDR3. CDR3 nucleotide sequence: TGTGCCTGGAGTGTTGGGGGACCCCTCCACTTT. It translates to CAWSVGGPLHF.

This clone showed up just once. V and J are TRBV6-1 and TRBJ2-7; D is possibly TRBD1 (8 bases). Trimming pared 1 base from V and 5 bases from J, leaving 12 bases between. CDR1 and CDR2 (germline): MNHNS, SASEGT. This CDR3 spans 14 amino acids. The chain's CDR3 is CASSEGTGRDEQYF. CDR3 coding DNA: TGTGCCAGCAGTGAAGGGACAGGGAGGGACGAGCAGTACTTC.

The chain links TRBV29-1 to TRBJ1-2; TRBD1 agrees at 8 bases. The germline gives CDR1 SQVTM, CDR2 ANQGSEA. CDR3 size: 12 residues. Losses at the gene ends were 6 bases for V and 6 bases for J; bases not matched to a gene: 6. The CDR3 DNA follows: TGCAGCGTGGATACAGGGGGGAATGGCTACACCTTC. Encoded protein: CSVDTGGNGYTF.

This clone was seen only a few times. The V call is TRBV19, the J call TRBJ1-5; possibly TRBD1 for D (5 bases). V was trimmed by 3 bases and J by 11 bases, leaving 17 bases between them. The CDR3 extends over 14 amino acids. Germline CDR1 is LNHDA and CDR2 is SQIVND (reference sequence). The CDR3 is CASSMGTNIGTQHF. In DNA form, the CDR3 reads TGTGCCAGTAGTATGGGGACTAACATCGGGACCCAGCATTTT.

The V gene is TRBV6-1, the J gene TRBJ1-1; TRBD1 might be the D (5 bases). The CDR3 is made up of 12 amino acids. Germline lookup yields CDR1 MNHNS and CDR2 SASEGT. The V gene lost 2 bases and the J gene lost 7 bases, with 8 bases spanning the gap. CDR3 sequence: CASSERGREAFF. The CDR3, as DNA: TGTGCCAGCAGTGAACGGGGCCGTGAAGCTTTCTTT.

This clone was recorded once. The chain recombines TRBV5-1 with TRBJ2-6; perhaps TRBD1 as D (7 bases). The CDR3 runs to 16 residues. V lost 3 bases and J lost 12, with 22 bases in between. Germline V CDR1 and CDR2: SGHRS, YFSETQ. The CDR3 sequence: CASSSKVERQGGVLTF. Written as DNA, the CDR3 is TGCGCCAGCAGCTCCAAAGTTGAAAGACAGGGAGGCGTCCTGACTTTC.

The rearrangement joins TRBV7-6 to TRBJ1-2; 8 bases are shared with TRBD1. This CDR3 comprises 15 residues. From germline, CDR1 is SGHVS and CDR2 FNYEAQ. V lost 5 bases and J lost 4; bases outside the gene matches: 9. CDR3 protein: CASSQDTGGTYGYTF. The CDR3 bases are TGTGCCAGCAGCCAGGACACAGGGGGAACCTATGGCTACACCTTC.

The gene calls are TRBV2 and TRBJ2-7, with a possible D match to TRBD1 (6 bases). The CDR3 runs to 18 residues. Germline loops: CDR1 SNHLY, CDR2 FYNNEI. The germline V and J ends were trimmed by 7 bases and 0 bases, with 25 bases remaining between them. This CDR3 is CASTSGQWLTSSSYEQYF. In DNA, the CDR3 is TGTGCCAGCACCTCAGGACAGTGGTTAACCTCCAGCTCCTACGAGCAGTACTTC.

V gene TRBV9 combines with J gene TRBJ2-2; the D is unclear. CDR1 is SGDLS, CDR2 YYNGEE, per germline. The CDR3 is made up of 12 amino acids. Trimming removed 4 bases from V and 0 bases from J, with 1 base in between. CDR3 region: CASSTNTGELFF. The CDR3 region has the DNA TGTGCCAGCAGCACGAACACCGGGGAGCTGTTTTTT.

The gene calls are TRBV28 and TRBJ2-1; D may be TRBD2 (5 bases). CDR3 size: 12 residues. V lost 3 bases and J 9 bases, leaving 9 bases between the germline ends. CDR1 is MDHEN, CDR2 SYDVKM, per germline. CDR3 coding DNA: TGTGCCAGCAGTTTGCCCCGGGGTGAGCAGTTCTTC. This codes for CASSLPRGEQFF.

The rearrangement joins TRBV10-2 to TRBJ1-1; D is undetermined. The CDR3 extends over 12 amino acids. From germline, CDR1 is WSHSY and CDR2 SAAADI. Trimming removed 3 bases from V and 8 bases from J, with 10 bases in between. CDR3 coding DNA: TGCGCCAGCAGTGACTCGACCAAAGAAGCTTTCTTT. Its translation is CASSDSTKEAFF.